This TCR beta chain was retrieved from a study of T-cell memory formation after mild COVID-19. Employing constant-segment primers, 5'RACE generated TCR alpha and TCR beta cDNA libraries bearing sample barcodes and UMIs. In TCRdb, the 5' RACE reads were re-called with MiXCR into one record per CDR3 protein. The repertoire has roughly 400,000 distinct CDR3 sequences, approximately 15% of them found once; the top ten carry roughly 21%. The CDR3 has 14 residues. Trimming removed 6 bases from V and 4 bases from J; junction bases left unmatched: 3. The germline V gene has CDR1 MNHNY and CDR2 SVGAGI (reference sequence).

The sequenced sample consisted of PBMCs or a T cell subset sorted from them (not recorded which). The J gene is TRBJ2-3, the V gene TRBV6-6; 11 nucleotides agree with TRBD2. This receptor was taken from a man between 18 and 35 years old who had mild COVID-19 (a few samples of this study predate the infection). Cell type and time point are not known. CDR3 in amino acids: CASRGLAASDTQYF. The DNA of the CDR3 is TGTGCCAGCAGGGGACTAGCGGCCTCAGATACGCAGTATTTT.